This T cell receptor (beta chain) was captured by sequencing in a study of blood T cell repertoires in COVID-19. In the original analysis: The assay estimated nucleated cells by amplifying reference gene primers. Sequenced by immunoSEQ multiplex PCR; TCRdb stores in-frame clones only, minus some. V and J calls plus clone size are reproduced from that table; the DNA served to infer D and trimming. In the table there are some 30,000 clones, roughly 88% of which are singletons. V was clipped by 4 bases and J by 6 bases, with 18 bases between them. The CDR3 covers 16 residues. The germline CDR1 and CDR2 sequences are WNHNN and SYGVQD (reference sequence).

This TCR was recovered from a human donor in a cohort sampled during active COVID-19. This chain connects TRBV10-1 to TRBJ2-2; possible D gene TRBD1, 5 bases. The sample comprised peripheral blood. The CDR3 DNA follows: TGCGCCAGCAGTGGATCAGGGAAGATGGTGGCCGGGGAGCTGTTTTTT. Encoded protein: CASSGSGKMVAGELFF.